One and the same sample provided the 12 T cell receptor beta chains below, sequenced in a study of blood T cell repertoires in COVID-19. Repertoires were generated with immunoSEQ multiplex PCR, while TCRdb's copy carries only in-frame clones and drops some. The sample holds a few hundred thousand clones, roughly nine tenths seen once. Sequenced material: peripheral blood. All receptors derive from a woman aged 40 to 55 who had recovered from COVID-19.

The J gene is TRBJ2-1, the V gene TRBV3-1 (or the pseudogene TRBV3-2), with D unclear. Germline lookup yields CDR1 LGHDT and CDR2 YNNKEL (reference sequence). The V end was cut by 1 base, the J end by 8 bases, with 6 bases between. This CDR3 has 12 residues. In DNA form, the CDR3 reads TGTGCCAGCAGCCAAGGTGACTATGAGCAGTTCTTC. It yields the protein CASSQGDYEQFF.

This clone has a handful of counts. The chain couples TRBV7-3 to TRBJ2-2; 8 bases fit TRBD1. CDR3 length equals 14 residues. Germline values: CDR1 SGHTA, CDR2 FQGTGA. Trimming at V came to 5 bases and at J to 4 bases, leaving 3 bases not matched to a gene. CDR3 sequence (DNA): TGTGCCAGCAGCCCACAGGGGGGCACCGGGGAGCTGTTTTTT. This codes for CASSPQGGTGELFF. The variable domain in full, with the rest retrieved from reference TRBV7-3 and TRBJ2-2, is GAGVSQTPSNKVTEKGKYVELRCDPISGHTALYWYRQSLGQGPEFLIYFQGTGAADDSGLPNDRFFAVRPEGSVSTLKIQRTERGDSAVYLCASSPQGGTGELFFGEGSRLTVL.

The J gene is TRBJ2-1, the V gene TRBV15; the D gene is possibly TRBD2 (6 bases). Deletions cut 3 bases from V and 2 bases from J, with 20 bases between. The germline gives CDR1 LNHNV, CDR2 YYDKDF (reference sequence). The length of the CDR3 is 18 residues. For the CDR3, the DNA is TGTGCCACCAGCAGCCCCAGAAGGAGGGCTGCAACCTACAATGAGCAGTTCTTC. The encoded protein is CATSSPRRRAATYNEQFF.

The gene calls are TRBV11-2 and TRBJ1-1; D unclear. Germline CDR1 is SGHAT and CDR2 is FQNNGV. The CDR3 is 12 amino acids. The V gene lost 1 base and the J gene lost 8 bases, with 8 bases spanning the gap. CDR3 region: CASSLGEAEAFF. The CDR3, as DNA: TGTGCCAGCAGCTTAGGAGAGGCGGAAGCTTTCTTT.

The chain combines TRBV18 with TRBJ2-7, with 9 nucleotides matching TRBD2. V lost 3 bases, J lost 2 bases, and 5 bases stayed unmatched. This CDR3 has 15 amino acids. In germline, CDR1 is KGHSH, CDR2 LQKENI. The CDR3 loop is CASSPPSGETYEQYF. The CDR3 DNA follows: TGTGCCAGCTCACCCCCTAGCGGGGAAACCTACGAGCAGTACTTC.

The chain recombines TRBV10-3 with TRBJ2-1; a weak D match, TRBD2 (5 bases). Germline assignment: CDR1 ENHRY and CDR2 SYGVKD. V shed 11 bases and J shed 5 bases, with 10 bases lying between them. This CDR3 comprises 11 residues. CDR3 nucleotides: TGTGCCTCGAAGGGAGACAATGAGCAGTTCTTC. Its translation is CASKGDNEQFF.

The chain is built from TRBV3-1 (or the pseudogene TRBV3-2) and TRBJ2-7, with a possible D match to TRBD1 (5 bases). The CDR3 totals 14 residues. Per germline, CDR1 LGHDT and CDR2 YNNKEL (reference sequence). V shed 4 bases and J shed 3 bases, with 13 bases lying between them. CDR3 region: CASSPSLQGYEQYV. DNA for the CDR3: TGTGCCAGCAGCCCATCCCTCCAGGGCTACGAGCAGTACGTC.

The gene calls are TRBV6-5 and TRBJ2-5; 7 nucleotides align to TRBD1. CDR1 and CDR2 (germline): MNHEY, SVGAGI. This CDR3 is built from 14 residues. V shed 6 bases and J 2 bases; nucleotides not matched to a gene: 6. The CDR3 nucleotides are TGTGCCAGCAGCCCGGGACAGTGGCAAGAGACCCAGTACTTC. Protein sequence: CASSPGQWQETQYF.

V gene TRBV19 combines with J gene TRBJ1-1; the D is unclear. The V gene lost 5 bases and the J gene lost 1 base, with 8 bases spanning the gap. From germline, CDR1 is LNHDA and CDR2 SQIVND (reference sequence). The CDR3 sequence is 13 residues long. This chain's CDR3 is CASSVYRNTEAFF. The CDR3 bases are TGTGCCAGTAGTGTCTACAGGAACACTGAAGCTTTCTTT.

This chain uses TRBV10-2 with TRBJ1-5, with a tentative D call TRBD1 (5 bases). With 3 bases removed from V and 7 bases from J, the gap between germline ends came to 13 bases. CDR1 is WSHSY and CDR2 is SAAADI in the germline V gene. This CDR3 has 14 residues. CDR3 in amino acids: CASSDSQGLQPQHF. The CDR3 DNA follows: TGCGCCAGCAGTGACTCTCAGGGTTTGCAGCCCCAGCATTTT.

The chain joins TRBV5-1 to TRBJ2-3, with 8 bases identical to TRBD2. The V segment lost 7 bases and the J segment 6 bases; nucleotides outside the gene matches: 19. The CDR3 is made up of 17 amino acids. Germline loops: CDR1 SGHRS, CDR2 YFSETQ. CDR3 protein: CASSAAVANAGGDTQYF. The CDR3 DNA reads as TGCGCCAGCTCGGCTGCCGTAGCTAACGCGGGGGGTGATACGCAGTATTTT.

Only a few counts were recorded for this clone. CDR3: CASSKIYSTGELFF. The CDR3 DNA reads as TGCGCCAGCAGCAAAATATACAGCACCGGGGAGCTGTTTTTT. V and J are TRBV4-1 and TRBJ2-2; D call uncertain. The germline gives CDR1 MGHRA, CDR2 YSYEKL. V was trimmed by 5 bases and J by 4 bases, leaving 11 bases between them. The CDR3 loop spans 14 amino acids.